One and the same sample provided the 28 T cell receptor beta chains below, sequenced in a study of T cells in Graves' hyperthyroidism and ophthalmopathy. Amplification of TCR beta CDR3 regions was performed using RNA transcripts as template. Carried out on the TCR CDR3, a first-round RT-PCR used the HTBI primer set. TCRdb reanalysed the multiplex PCR reads using MiXCR and keeps one entry per CDR3 protein. This sample carries 360,000 or so distinct CDR3 sequences, about 15% of them seen once, and the ten largest clones take roughly a fifth. The sequenced material came from blood. Receptors originate from a woman aged 60-75 years with Graves' ophthalmopathy.

The J gene is TRBJ2-5, the V gene TRBV19; D not resolved. Germline V CDR1 and CDR2: LNHDA, SQIVND (reference sequence). The CDR3 consists of 14 residues. The V end lost 6 bases, the J end lost 2 bases, and 13 bases lay between the germline ends. The CDR3 spells CASSKPQPQETQYF. CDR3 in DNA: TGTGCCAGTAGCAAGCCCCAGCCGCAAGAGACCCAGTACTTC.

Many counts were recorded for this clonotype. Written as DNA, the CDR3 is TGTGCCAGCAGCCAGTCCCGGGGCCAGGAGTACTTC. It translates to CASSQSRGQEYF. The V call is TRBV3-1, the J call TRBJ2-7; D may match TRBD1 or TRBD2 (5 bases each). Germline assignment: CDR1 LGHDT and CDR2 YNNKEL (reference sequence). The CDR3 covers 12 residues. V shed 3 bases and J shed 11 bases, with 14 bases lying between them.

This clonotype was recorded a few times. At one boundary the junction diverges from the germline segment, which might be a read error. This rearrangement joins TRBV12-3 or TRBV12-4 to TRBJ1-1, with a possible D match to TRBD1 (6 bases). The CDR3 totals 16 residues. CDR3 DNA sequence: TGTGCCAGCAGCCCCGGGACATCCGGGAGGGGCACTGAAGCTTCCTTT. This codes for CASSPGTSGRGTEASF.

In its sample, this clonotype was seen many times. The chain has TRBV5-1 and TRBJ2-7, with 12 bases that match TRBD1. CDR3 length: 15 amino acids. Germline assignment: CDR1 SGHRS and CDR2 YFSETQ. J was trimmed by 4 bases and V by 3 bases; bases with no gene match: 5. The CDR3 nucleotides read TGCGCCAGCAGCTCTGAGGGACAGGGGGCTTACGAGCAGTACTTC. Amino acid sequence: CASSSEGQGAYEQYF. The full variable domain, rest sourced from reference TRBV5-1 and TRBJ2-7, is KAGVTQTPRYLIKTRGQQVTLSCSPISGHRSVSWYQQTPGQGLQFLFEYFSETQRNKGNFPGRFSGRQFSNSRSEMNVSTLELGDSALYLCASSSEGQGAYEQYFGPGTRLTVT.

The chain uses TRBV19 and TRBJ1-1; D call uncertain. CDR1 is LNHDA, CDR2 SQIVND, per germline (reference sequence). The V end lost 5 bases, the J end lost 3 bases, and 16 bases lay between the germline ends. CDR3 length: 15 amino acids. The CDR3 loop is CASSLPLGIYTEAFF. CDR3 nucleotide sequence: TGTGCCAGTAGTCTTCCCCTCGGGATTTACACTGAAGCTTTCTTT.

This clonotype occurred many times. The genes are TRBV7-3 and TRBJ2-3; no reliable D call. The CDR3 sequence is 15 residues long. V shed 5 bases and J shed 0 bases, with 12 bases lying between them. CDR1 and CDR2 from the germline V gene are SGHTA and FQGTGA. CDR3 bases: TGTGCCAGCAGCCGCTCACACGGCAGCACAGATACGCAGTATTTT. Protein sequence: CASSRSHGSTDTQYF.

This clonotype was seen at least ten times. V is TRBV11-2 and J is TRBJ2-1; TRBD2 aligns across 10 bases. V lost 4 bases to trimming and J lost 8 bases; unmatched junction nucleotides: 14. Germline loops: CDR1 SGHAT, CDR2 FQNNGV. The CDR3 runs to 17 residues. CDR3 in DNA: TGTGCCAGCAGCTCGCTGTATGGTAGCGGGAGGTTGTATGAGCAGTTCTTC. Translating gives CASSSLYGSGRLYEQFF.

About this clonotype: No conserved phenylalanine or tryptophan is present at the end of the CDR3, so a read error is the likely explanation. The rearrangement joins TRBV28 to TRBJ1-6; the D gene is possibly TRBD1 (5 bases). Trimming shortened V by 5 bases and J by 0 bases, and 11 bases separated the two germline ends. This CDR3 comprises 16 residues. Germline lookup yields CDR1 MDHEN and CDR2 SYDVKM. In DNA form, the CDR3 reads TGTGCCAGCAGTCTCGGGGGAGTCTCCTATAATTCACCCCTCCACCTT. Its translation: CASSLGGVSYNSPLHL.

This clonotype was counted at least ten times. This sequence joins TRBV6-1 and TRBJ2-7; D may correspond to TRBD1 or TRBD2 (5 bases each). Germline V gene sequence: CDR1 MNHNS, CDR2 SASEGT. The CDR3 totals 14 residues. Trimming shortened V by 5 bases and J by 6 bases, and 17 bases separated the two germline ends. The CDR3 region has the DNA TGTGCCAGCAGTAAAGACAGACTATATGGCGAGCAGTACTTC. Encoded protein: CASSKDRLYGEQYF.

The J gene is TRBJ1-5, the V gene TRBV5-6; a weak D match, TRBD1 (6 bases). V was trimmed by 0 bases and J by 6 bases, leaving 10 bases between them. This CDR3 spans 14 amino acids. The germline gives CDR1 SGHDT, CDR2 YYEEEE. DNA for the CDR3: TGTGCCAGCAGCTTGGGTACAGGGATTCAGCCCCAGCATTTT. As protein: CASSLGTGIQPQHF.

This clonotype has at least ten counts. The CDR3 region has the DNA TGTGCCAGCAGGTGGACAGGGGGTGGGTCCTACGAGCAGTACTTC. It is translated as CASRWTGGGSYEQYF. The chain links TRBV28 to TRBJ2-7; 10 bases are shared with TRBD1. CDR3 length equals 15 residues. V was clipped by 6 bases and J by 1 base; unmatched bases: 6. Per germline, CDR1 MDHEN and CDR2 SYDVKM.

The chain links TRBV4-1 to TRBJ2-1; 13 bases are shared with TRBD2. Per germline, CDR1 MGHRA and CDR2 YSYEKL. Trimming at V came to 3 bases and at J to 5 bases, leaving 7 bases not matched to a gene. This CDR3 contains 17 residues. The DNA for the CDR3 is TGCGCCAGCAGCCAGCTCGGGACTAGCGGGGAGAACAATGAGCAGTTCTTC. Residues: CASSQLGTSGENNEQFF.

This clonotype was recorded a few times. The chain combines TRBV7-6 with TRBJ2-1; 15 nucleotides align to TRBD2. V was clipped by 5 bases and J by 5 bases; unmatched bases: 10. The CDR3 contains 18 residues. Germline V lookup: CDR1 SGHVS, CDR2 FNYEAQ. Here the CDR3 reads CASSQWTSGREYDNEQFF. The CDR3 nucleotides read TGTGCCAGCAGCCAGTGGACTAGCGGGAGGGAATATGACAATGAGCAGTTCTTC.

The chain has TRBV25-1 and TRBJ1-1, with TRBD1 as a possible D gene (6 bases). This CDR3 is built from 14 residues. Germline lookup yields CDR1 MGHDK and CDR2 SYGVNS. Trimming cost V 7 bases and J 5 bases, with 17 bases left between them. The CDR3, as DNA: TGTGCCAGCAAGGAAACAGGGTTTGGTACTGAAGCTTTCTTT. Translated, it gives CASKETGFGTEAFF.

In this sample, this clonotype turned up many times. The rearrangement links TRBV20-1 to TRBJ2-1, with 8 bases identical to TRBD2. Germline V CDR1 and CDR2: DFQATT, SNEGSKA (reference sequence). This CDR3 contains 12 residues. J lost 8 bases, V lost 6 bases, and 6 bases had no gene match. The CDR3 coding sequence is TGCAGTGCCCAGGGACTAGGCCATGAGCAGTTCTTC. This codes for CSAQGLGHEQFF.

Ten or more counts support this clonotype. The chain carries TRBV2 and TRBJ2-7; 7 nucleotides line up with TRBD1. CDR1 is SNHLY, CDR2 FYNNEI, per germline. Trimming cost V 7 bases and J 1 base; bases outside gene matches: 13. The CDR3 length is 16 residues. The CDR3, as DNA: TGTGCCAGCACCGGAGGACGGGACAGAGCTTCCTACGAGCAGTACTTC. This codes for CASTGGRDRASYEQYF. The full variable domain, in which reference TRBV2 and TRBJ2-7 provide the parts outside the CDR3, is EPEVTQTPSHQVTQMGQEVILRCVPISNHLYFYWYRQILGQKVEFLVSFYNNEISEKSEIFDDQFSVERPDGSNFTLKIRSTKLEDSAMYFCASTGGRDRASYEQYFGPGTRLTVT.

This clonotype was found many times. This chain links TRBV12-3 or TRBV12-4 with TRBJ2-3; tentative D call: TRBD1 (5 bases). V dropped 4 bases and J dropped 1 base, with 9 bases sitting between them. The CDR3 sequence is 14 residues long. The CDR3 here is CASSSGRGTDTQYF. CDR3 DNA: TGTGCCAGCAGTTCGGGCAGGGGCACAGATACGCAGTATTTT.

This clonotype came up a few times. The chain has TRBV7-2 and TRBJ2-1, with a weak D call TRBD1 (5 bases). The germline V gene encodes CDR1 SGHTA and CDR2 FQGNSA. The CDR3 loop spans 14 amino acids. The germline V and J ends were trimmed by 4 bases and 2 bases, with 9 bases remaining between them. CDR3 sequence: CASSSRQTYNEQFF. The CDR3 region has the DNA TGTGCCAGCAGCTCCAGACAGACCTACAATGAGCAGTTCTTC. Drawing the rest from reference TRBV7-2 and TRBJ2-1, the complete variable domain is GAGVSQSPSNKVTEKGKDVELRCDPISGHTALYWYRQSLGQGLEFLIYFQGNSAPDKSGLPSDRFSAERTGGSVSTLTIQRTQQEDSAVYLCASSSRQTYNEQFFGPGTRLTVL.

About this clonotype: This may be a read error, as it is one base from a much larger clone. The chain carries TRBV20-1 and TRBJ2-5, with 16 positions matching TRBD2. The germline CDR1 and CDR2 sequences are DFQATT and SNEGSKA (reference sequence). The CDR3 sequence is 18 residues long. The CDR3 loop reads CSAGDLGLAGGQIETQYF. CDR3 sequence (DNA): TGCAGTGCTGGAGATCTGGGACTAGCGGGAGGGCAGATAGAGACCCAGTACTTC.

The table lists this clonotype with many counts. V gene TRBV5-1 combines with J gene TRBJ2-7; D is unclear. Germline assignment: CDR1 SGHRS and CDR2 YFSETQ. Trimming stripped 4 bases from V and 1 base from J, with 12 bases between. The CDR3 sequence is 14 residues long. This CDR3 reads CASSDPGPSYEQYF. For the CDR3, the DNA is TGCGCCAGCAGCGACCCTGGTCCTTCCTACGAGCAGTACTTC.

Many counts were recorded for this clonotype. The chain carries TRBV7-9 and TRBJ2-7, with TRBD1 matching over 10 bases. The CDR3 has 18 residues. Unmatched junction bases numbered 11, after V lost 0 bases and J lost 3 bases. The V gene's germline CDR1 is SEHNR and CDR2 FQNEAQ (reference sequence). In nucleotides, the CDR3 is TGTGCCAGCAGCTTAGCAGACAGGGGGCTCTTTCGCCTCTACGAGCAGTACTTC. It encodes CASSLADRGLFRLYEQYF.

This sequence joins TRBV7-2 and TRBJ1-4, with no clear D. Germline V lookup: CDR1 SGHTA, CDR2 FQGNSA. This CDR3 is built from 14 residues. Trimming removed 1 base from V and 4 bases from J, with 7 bases in between. The CDR3 DNA reads as TGTGCCAGCAGCTTAGATAGGCTTAATGAAAAACTGTTTTTT. Its protein is CASSLDRLNEKLFF. Based on the CDR3 plus reference TRBV7-2 and TRBJ1-4, the full variable domain is GAGVSQSPSNKVTEKGKDVELRCDPISGHTALYWYRQSLGQGLEFLIYFQGNSAPDKSGLPSDRFSAERTGGSVSTLTIQRTQQEDSAVYLCASSLDRLNEKLFFGSGTQLSVL.

This clonotype was detected only a few times. The J gene is TRBJ2-2, the V gene TRBV20-1; D remains ambiguous. CDR3 length equals 14 residues. Per germline, CDR1 DFQATT and CDR2 SNEGSKA (reference sequence). V was trimmed by 6 bases and J by 2 bases, leaving 13 bases between them. The CDR3 DNA reads as TGCAGTGCCCAGGCTGCTTCTAACACCGGGGAGCTGTTTTTT. Translation: CSAQAASNTGELFF.

This clonotype has more than one count but fewer than ten. This chain connects TRBV7-3 to TRBJ2-5, with D perhaps TRBD1 (5 bases). V lost 6 bases to trimming and J lost 2 bases, with 10 bases between them. Germline V CDR1 and CDR2: SGHTA, FQGTGA. The CDR3 is 13 residues long. The CDR3 here is CASSYDRQETQYF. Written as DNA, the CDR3 is TGTGCCAGCAGTTACGACAGACAAGAGACCCAGTACTTC.

The genes are TRBV3-1 and TRBJ1-4; 10 nucleotides align to TRBD1. The trim removed 2 bases at V and 7 bases at J, leaving 13 bases unmatched. CDR3 length: 18 residues. Germline V gene data show CDR1 as LGHDT and CDR2 as YNNKEL (reference sequence). The CDR3 region is CASSQSARRTGGSEKLFF. CDR3 in DNA: TGTGCCAGCAGCCAAAGTGCCAGGCGGACAGGGGGGAGTGAAAAACTGTTTTTT.

For this clonotype: This sequence may be a read error, since a much larger clone differs from it by one base. The CDR3 DNA is TGTGCCACCAGTGATCCCGGGACTAGCGGCTCCTACAATGAGCAGTACTTC. It yields the protein CATSDPGTSGSYNEQYF. The chain combines TRBV24-1 with TRBJ2-1; 11 bases line up with TRBD2. The end of the DNA is better explained by TRBJ2-7, so the J call may be wrong. The CDR3 loop spans 17 amino acids. Per the germline V gene, CDR1 is KGHDR and CDR2 is SFDVKD.

This clonotype was observed at least ten times. The chain has TRBV5-1 and TRBJ2-3, with TRBD1 as a possible D gene (5 bases). CDR3 size: 15 residues. The ends were cut back, 0 bases at V and 4 bases at J, with 12 bases in the middle. Per the germline V gene, CDR1 is SGHRS and CDR2 is YFSETQ. The CDR3 reads CASSLGGHQADTQYF. The CDR3 DNA reads as TGCGCCAGCAGCTTGGGTGGACATCAGGCAGATACGCAGTATTTT.

This chain links TRBV3-1 with TRBJ2-3; weak D call: TRBD2 (6 bases). In germline, CDR1 is LGHDT, CDR2 YNNKEL (reference sequence). The ends were cut back, 2 bases at V and 3 bases at J, with 9 bases in the middle. This CDR3 is built from 14 residues. As DNA, the CDR3 is TGTGCCAGCAGCCAATTACGGGGGACAGATACGCAGTATTTT. This encodes CASSQLRGTDTQYF.